The 23 T cell receptor beta chains below come from one sample, sequenced in a study of OX40 agonist ivuxolimab in advanced cancers. This table comes from immunoSEQ multiplex PCR, and its TCRdb copy is limited to in-frame clones, with some not included. The sample records more than 20,000 clones, 76% being singletons. The sample consisted of CD4+ or CD8+ T cells sorted from blood, taken in a trial of the OX40 agonist ivuxolimab. These TCRs come from an adult with an advanced solid tumor such as melanoma, head and neck, liver or kidney cancer.

J is TRBJ2-2 and V is TRBV9, with 10 bases that match TRBD2. This CDR3 has 18 amino acids. V lost 0 bases, J lost 1 base, and 6 bases stayed unmatched. The V gene's germline CDR1 is SGDLS and CDR2 YYNGEE. The CDR3 DNA reads as TGTGCCAGCAGCGTAGAAGGACTAGCGGAGATGAACACCGGGGAGCTGTTTTTT. It codes for CASSVEGLAEMNTGELFF.

This clone is classed as medium-sized. V gene TRBV19 combines with J gene TRBJ2-5, with D unresolved. Germline values: CDR1 LNHDA, CDR2 SQIVND (reference sequence). The length of the CDR3 is 15 residues. V shed 0 bases and J shed 3 bases, with 11 bases lying between them. In nucleotides, the CDR3 is TGTGCCAGTAGTATAGATTTCCAAACTAAAGAGACCCAGTACTTC. It codes for CASSIDFQTKETQYF.

The rearrangement joins TRBV29-1 to TRBJ1-2; tentative D call: TRBD1 (6 bases). Germline V CDR1 and CDR2: SQVTM, ANQGSEA. V lost 3 bases and J lost 2, with 13 bases in between. The CDR3 runs to 14 residues. This CDR3 is CSVEGRGTNYGYTF. The CDR3 DNA sequence: TGCAGCGTTGAGGGCAGGGGAACAAACTATGGCTACACCTTC.

CDR3: CATPAGTFYTGELFF. CDR3 nucleotides: TGTGCCACTCCTGCCGGGACATTTTACACCGGGGAGCTGTTTTTT. The chain uses TRBV19 and TRBJ2-2, with TRBD1 as a possible D gene (6 bases). CDR1 and CDR2 (germline): LNHDA, SQIVND (reference sequence). The CDR3 extends over 15 amino acids. The V and J ends lost 10 bases and 3 bases respectively, with 18 bases between them. The full variable domain, with the rest looked up from reference TRBV19 and TRBJ2-2, is DGGITQSPKYLFRKEGQNVTLSCEQNLNHDAMYWYRQDPGQGLRLIYYSQIVNDFQKGDIAEGYSVSREKKESFPLTVTSAQKNPTAFYLCATPAGTFYTGELFFGEGSRLTVL.

CDR3 DNA: TGTGCCAGCAGTTACCGCACTGTCAGGGGTTCCGAGCAGTACTTC. It translates to CASSYRTVRGSEQYF. The chain recombines TRBV6-5 with TRBJ2-7, with D possibly TRBD1 on 6 matching bases. The V gene lost 2 bases and the J gene lost 6 bases, with 17 bases spanning the gap. This CDR3 has 15 amino acids. CDR1 and CDR2 from the germline V gene are MNHEY and SVGAGI.

J is TRBJ1-2 and V is TRBV10-1; D is unresolved. Germline V gives CDR1 WNHNN, CDR2 SYGVQD (reference sequence). Trimming removed 5 bases from V and 7 bases from J, with 14 bases in between. The CDR3 runs to 13 residues. CDR3 loop: CASSSSRSRGYTF. CDR3 nucleotides: TGCGCCAGCAGTTCCAGCCGGTCCCGTGGCTACACCTTC.

This clone was seen once. The chain recombines TRBV7-2 with TRBJ2-7; 7 bases match TRBD2. The CDR3 sequence is 15 residues long. Trimming removed 2 bases from V and 6 bases from J; junction bases left unmatched: 10. CDR1 and CDR2 (germline): SGHTA, FQGNSA. The CDR3 bases are TGTGCCAGCAGCTTAAGGCTAGCGGTGGAACTCGAGCAGTACTTC. Encoded protein: CASSLRLAVELEQYF.

The chain uses TRBV11-3 and TRBJ2-1; no definite D call. The ends were cut back, 5 bases at V and 8 bases at J, with 10 bases in the middle. CDR3 length: 12 amino acids. Per the germline V gene, CDR1 is SGHNT and CDR2 is YENEEA. As DNA, the CDR3 is TGTGCCAGCAGCCCCGGAGTGGATGAGCAGTTCTTC. Protein product: CASSPGVDEQFF. Full variable domain (remainder filled in from reference TRBV11-3 and TRBJ2-1): EAGVVQSPRYKIIEKKQPVAFWCNPISGHNTLYWYLQNLGQGPELLIRYENEEAVDDSQLPKDRFSAERLKGVDSTLKIQPAELGDSAVYLCASSPGVDEQFFGPGTRLTVL.

The rearrangement joins TRBV11-2 to TRBJ2-3, with D possibly matching TRBD1 (5 bases). Germline V gene sequence: CDR1 SGHAT, CDR2 FQNNGV. The CDR3 covers 16 residues. Between the trimmed V and J ends, which lost 4 bases and 4 bases, there was a span of 18 bases. DNA for the CDR3: TGTGCCAGCAGCTCCCCGACCCATCAAGGGGCAGATACGCAGTATTTT. Protein product: CASSSPTHQGADTQYF.

This clone was seen only a few times. The V and J genes are TRBV10-3 and TRBJ1-1; unclear D gene. Trimming took 0 bases from V and 2 from J, leaving 7 bases between them. The CDR3 covers 14 residues. Germline loops: CDR1 ENHRY, CDR2 SYGVKD. The CDR3 coding sequence is TGTGCCATCAGTGAGTCGTGGGCTAACACTGAAGCTTTCTTT. It yields the protein CAISESWANTEAFF.

This rearrangement joins TRBV11-1 to TRBJ2-3; 10 nucleotides line up with TRBD2. Germline V CDR1 and CDR2: SGHAT, FQDESV (reference sequence). The CDR3 spans 16 residues. With V trimmed by 3 bases and J by 0 bases, 3 bases remained unmatched. Here the CDR3 reads CASSFPSGGSTDTQYF. The CDR3 nucleotides read TGTGCCAGCAGCTTCCCTAGCGGGGGTAGCACAGATACGCAGTATTTT.

The rearrangement links TRBV6-5 to TRBJ2-5; 7 bases match TRBD1. Germline CDR1 is MNHEY and CDR2 is SVGAGI. The CDR3 has 15 amino acids. The V gene end was trimmed by 0 bases and the J gene end by 4 bases; junction bases not matched to a gene: 5. The CDR3 loop is CASSYSSTGRETQYF. The CDR3 coding sequence is TGTGCCAGCAGTTACTCGTCGACAGGGAGAGAGACCCAGTACTTC.

The chain combines TRBV2 with TRBJ1-3; D gene unclear. Germline V gives CDR1 SNHLY, CDR2 FYNNEI. The CDR3 loop spans 13 amino acids. V was cut by 9 bases and J by 0 bases, with 9 bases left in between. This chain's CDR3 is CARKEDSGNTIYF. CDR3 nucleotide sequence: TGTGCCAGAAAAGAAGACTCTGGAAACACCATATATTTT.

A single count supports this clone. This chain joins TRBV28 and TRBJ2-7; 7 bases match TRBD2. Germline V gives CDR1 MDHEN, CDR2 SYDVKM. V lost 5 bases to trimming and J lost 7 bases; unmatched junction nucleotides: 17. The CDR3 totals 16 residues. The CDR3 region is CASSLRGGGNIKEQYF. DNA of the CDR3: TGTGCCAGCAGTCTGAGGGGCGGGGGAAATATAAAGGAGCAGTACTTC.

V usage is TRBV18 and J usage is TRBJ1-2; TRBD1 aligns across 7 bases. Trimming took 4 bases from V and 0 from J; bases not matched to a gene: 8. This CDR3 spans 16 amino acids. The germline V gene has CDR1 KGHSH and CDR2 LQKENI. CDR3 in amino acids: CASSQQGLTANYGYTF. The DNA for the CDR3 is TGTGCCAGCTCACAACAGGGGCTAACAGCTAACTATGGCTACACCTTC.

The chain carries TRBV4-2 and TRBJ2-4; 8 bases fit TRBD1. This CDR3 contains 16 residues. Unmatched junction bases numbered 7, after V lost 0 bases and J lost 6 bases. Germline V gene data show CDR1 as LGHNA and CDR2 as YNFKEQ. CDR3 region: CASSQEQGGLGNIQYF. CDR3 DNA sequence: TGTGCCAGCAGCCAAGAACAGGGGGGATTGGGAAACATTCAGTACTTC.

The chain couples TRBV5-8 to TRBJ2-2, with TRBD1 matching over 8 bases. Trimming took 0 bases from V and 6 from J; bases not matched to a gene: 7. Germline loops: CDR1 SGHTS, CDR2 YDEGEE. The CDR3 extends over 16 amino acids. The CDR3 loop is CASSLVYGTGAGELFF. The CDR3 bases are TGTGCCAGCAGCTTGGTTTATGGGACAGGAGCCGGGGAGCTGTTTTTT. Supplemented by reference TRBV5-8 and TRBJ2-2, the full variable domain reads EAGVTQSPTHLIKTRGQQATLRCSPISGHTSVYWYQQALGLGLQFLLWYDEGEERNRGNFPPRFSGRQFPNYSSELNVNALELEDSALYLCASSLVYGTGAGELFFGEGSRLTVL.

The chain carries TRBV5-1 and TRBJ2-4, with no clear D. Between the trimmed V and J ends, which lost 4 bases and 3 bases, there was a span of 14 bases. This CDR3 is built from 15 residues. Germline lookup yields CDR1 SGHRS and CDR2 YFSETQ. The CDR3 reads CASSDGNSGKNIQYF. CDR3 coding DNA: TGCGCCAGCAGCGATGGGAATAGTGGCAAAAACATTCAGTACTTC.

The chain carries TRBV11-2 and TRBJ1-1; D unclear. V was cut by 3 bases and J by 0 bases, with 17 bases left in between. The CDR3 consists of 17 residues. Germline lookup yields CDR1 SGHAT and CDR2 FQNNGV. The CDR3 is CASSFLWGLEMNTEAFF. CDR3 sequence (DNA): TGTGCCAGCAGCTTCTTATGGGGTCTCGAAATGAACACTGAAGCTTTCTTT.

This clone is labeled as medium-sized. Other DNA sequences in the sample encode the same CDR3. This chain links TRBV9 with TRBJ2-5; no definite D call. Germline V gives CDR1 SGDLS, CDR2 YYNGEE. CDR3 length: 13 amino acids. The V gene lost 3 bases and the J gene lost 2 bases, with 8 bases spanning the gap. The DNA for the CDR3 is TGTGCCAGCAGCGCGGCCCGTCAAGAGACCCAGTACTTC. Translating gives CASSAARQETQYF.

J is TRBJ1-5 and V is TRBV30; no reliable D call. V lost 0 bases to trimming and J lost 1 base, with 13 bases between them. Germline V gene sequence: CDR1 GTSNPN, CDR2 SVGIG (reference sequence). The length of the CDR3 is 16 residues. The CDR3, as DNA: TGTGCCTGGAGTGTGTTGACACCAGACAGCAATCAGCCCCAGCATTTT. Protein sequence: CAWSVLTPDSNQPQHF.

The J gene is TRBJ2-5, the V gene TRBV7-2; D possibly corresponds to TRBD1 (5 bases). Trimming stripped 8 bases from V and 7 bases from J, with 17 bases between. Germline lookup yields CDR1 SGHTA and CDR2 FQGNSA. The CDR3 consists of 13 residues. CDR3 bases: TGTGCCAGCTGTCAAACAGGTCGTGGGACCCAGTACTTC. This gives the protein CASCQTGRGTQYF.

The chain has TRBV7-6 and TRBJ2-3; 7 bases are a match to TRBD2. From germline, CDR1 is SGHVS and CDR2 FNYEAQ. CDR3 size: 16 residues. V lost 5 bases to trimming and J lost 2 bases; unmatched junction nucleotides: 10. CDR3 residues: CASSQRQRGSTDTQYF. CDR3 coding DNA: TGTGCCAGCAGCCAACGGCAGCGGGGCTCCACAGATACGCAGTATTTT.